This T cell receptor beta chain was obtained from a study of blood T cell repertoires in COVID-19. Study information: Specimens from acute and convalescent COVID-19 originated in the United States, Italy and Spain.

Individuals drawn from around 25 US areas were roughly 18 to 100 years old. CDR1 and CDR2 (germline): LGHNA, YSLEER. This CDR3 contains 15 residues. V was trimmed by 2 bases and J by 5 bases, leaving 15 bases between them. This clone was seen once. As handled by the study authors: Reference gene primer amplification yielded estimated nucleated cell counts. The table came from immunoSEQ multiplex PCR; TCRdb's copy has only in-frame clones and leaves some out. That table supplies the V and J calls and clone size; D and trimming were determined from the DNA. The table lists 490,000 or so clones, roughly 90% of them singletons.

This clonotype was sampled from a woman between 40 and 55 years old who had recovered from COVID-19. The rearrangement links TRBV4-3 to TRBJ1-2; D is perhaps TRBD1 (5 bases). Sequences were obtained from PBMCs or T cells enriched from blood (not recorded which). Here the CDR3 reads CASSQLSDTPYGYTF. DNA for the CDR3: TGCGCCAGCAGCCAACTTTCGGACACACCTTATGGCTACACCTTC.